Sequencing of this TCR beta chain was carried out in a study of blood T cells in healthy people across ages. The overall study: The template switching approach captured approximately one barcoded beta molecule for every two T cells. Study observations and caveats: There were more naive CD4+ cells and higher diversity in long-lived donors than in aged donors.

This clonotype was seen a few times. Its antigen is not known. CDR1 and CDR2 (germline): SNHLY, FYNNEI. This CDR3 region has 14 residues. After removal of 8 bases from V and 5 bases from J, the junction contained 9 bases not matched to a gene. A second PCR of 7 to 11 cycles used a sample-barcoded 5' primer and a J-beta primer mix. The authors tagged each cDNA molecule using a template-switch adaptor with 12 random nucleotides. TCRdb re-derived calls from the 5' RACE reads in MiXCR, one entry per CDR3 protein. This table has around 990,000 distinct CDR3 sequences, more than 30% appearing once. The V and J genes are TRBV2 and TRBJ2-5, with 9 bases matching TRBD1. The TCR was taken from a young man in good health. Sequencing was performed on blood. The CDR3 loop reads CASVGQGTLETQYF. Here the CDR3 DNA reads TGTGCCAGCGTTGGACAGGGGACCCTGGAGACCCAGTACTTC.